Shown below are 4 T cell receptor beta chains from a single sample sequenced in a study of CD8 T cells in Susac syndrome. The RNA input was roughly 0.45 to 1 ug, and it was reverse transcribed with random hexamers. MiXCR was run by TCRdb on the immunoSEQ multiplex PCR reads, yielding one entry per CDR3 protein. The data contain approximately 150,000 distinct CDR3 sequences, less than 95% of them singletons. Input material: CD4+ T cells from PBMCs. These receptors originate from a human donor in good health.

This rearrangement joins TRBV5-1 to TRBJ2-3; TRBD2 agrees at 12 bases. Germline V gene data show CDR1 as SGHRS and CDR2 as YFSETQ. CDR3 length equals 15 residues. The V gene end was trimmed by 0 bases and the J gene end by 7 bases; junction bases not matched to a gene: 3. CDR3: CASSLVLAGGNTQYF. CDR3 DNA sequence: TGCGCCAGCAGCTTGGTCCTAGCGGGAGGGAATACGCAGTATTTT.

J is TRBJ2-3 and V is TRBV2, with 10 bases that match TRBD2. Trimming removed 6 bases from V and 6 bases from J; junction bases left unmatched: 9. Germline V gene data show CDR1 as SNHLY and CDR2 as FYNNEI. This CDR3 region has 15 residues. The CDR3 nucleotides are TGTGCCAGCAGATTGAGCGGGAGGGCCAGTGATACGCAGTATTTT. Translation gives CASRLSGRASDTQYF.

A single count supports this clonotype. The V and J genes are TRBV9 and TRBJ1-5; 8 nucleotides agree with TRBD1. Germline values: CDR1 SGDLS, CDR2 YYNGEE. Trimming cost V 3 bases and J 3 bases; bases outside gene matches: 5. The CDR3 runs 15 residues. The CDR3 DNA is TGTGCCAGCAGCGGGACAGGGAGGTTCAATCAGCCCCAGCATTTT. This encodes CASSGTGRFNQPQHF. Drawing the rest from reference TRBV9 and TRBJ1-5, the complete variable domain is DSGVTQTPKHLITATGQRVTLRCSPRSGDLSVYWYQQSLDQGLQFLIQYYNGEERAKGNILERFSAQQFPDLHSELNLSSLELGDSALYFCASSGTGRFNQPQHFGDGTRLSIL.

The V gene is TRBV12-5, the J gene TRBJ2-2, with TRBD1 identical over 7 bases. J lost 8 bases, V lost 4 bases, and 10 bases had no gene match. The germline V gene encodes CDR1 LGHNT and CDR2 FRNRAP. The CDR3 loop spans 15 amino acids. CDR3 nucleotides: TGTGCTAGTGGTTACGAGACAGGGATCCAGGGGGAGCTGTTTTTT. Translation: CASGYETGIQGELFF.